The clone carrying this T cell receptor (beta chain) showed up just a few times. Its antigen is currently unknown. The data were taken from a study of early T cells in non-severe SARS-CoV-2 infection. Study-wide context: Bulk RNA isolated from unsorted whole blood underwent sequencing; chains were not paired. General study points: Lookups in VDJdb leaned toward anti-spike CD8 responses and missed private and CD4 specificities.

In the library, individual cDNA molecules carried attached unique molecular identifiers. TCRdb re-derived calls from the 5' RACE reads in MiXCR, one entry per CDR3 protein. Of tens of thousands of distinct CDR3 sequences listed, 12% are singletons. Trimming pared 4 bases from V and 6 bases from J, leaving 18 bases between. CDR3 length equals 15 residues. Germline V gives CDR1 SGHDT, CDR2 YYEEEE. Sequenced input: whole blood. The sequence came from an adult who was a healthcare worker with PCR-confirmed SARS-CoV-2 infection or an uninfected control (not recorded which). The chain combines TRBV5-6 with TRBJ2-3; tentative D call: TRBD1 (6 bases). The CDR3 nucleotides read TGTGCCAGCAGCCGGCGGACAGAGAGAGTGGATACGCAGTATTTT. Translation: CASSRRTERVDTQYF.